Listed below are T cell receptor beta chains from one sample, sequenced in a study of vaccination effects on CD4 cells after COVID-19. Their target antigens are unknown. TCRdb's copy holds only in-frame clones and misses some; the assay was immunoSEQ multiplex PCR. The table includes 45,000 to 55,000 clones, about 70% detected once. Sample: CD4+ T cells from PBMCs cultured without peptide, taken after COVID-19 vaccination. These receptors originate from a human donor who had a prior SARS-CoV-2 infection. Both conserved end residues are part of each CDR3. The order of the fields is D gene, V gene, clone size, J gene, CDR3 protein, CDR3 DNA. A D gene is named only where the DNA matches it firmly. Only part of the rows carry a size: once, few, many, or a class if the clone is expanded.

D: -
V: TRBV6-5
size: -
J: TRBJ2-7
CDR3: CATPPRPLGVGEQYF
DNA: TGTGCCACCCCTCCAAGGCCGCTCGGGGTAGGCGAGCAGTACTTC

D: -
V: TRBV3-1/TRBV3-2
size: -
J: TRBJ1-1
CDR3: CASSSPSYTEAFF
DNA: TGTGCCAGCAGCAGCCCTAGCTACACTGAAGCTTTCTTT

D: -
V: TRBV11-3
size: few
J: TRBJ2-1
CDR3: CASSPPWGAEQFF
DNA: TGTGCCAGCAGCCCACCCTGGGGGGCGGAGCAGTTCTTC

D: -
V: TRBV30
size: -
J: TRBJ2-3
CDR3: CACRDWKVDTQYF
DNA: TGTGCCTGCCGGGACTGGAAGGTTGATACGCAGTATTTT

D: TRBD2
V: TRBV4-1
size: few
J: TRBJ2-1
CDR3: CASSRDWPGLASSNEQFF
DNA: TGCGCCAGCAGCCGAGACTGGCCGGGACTAGCTAGCTCCAATGAGCAGTTCTTC

D: -
V: TRBV2
size: few
J: TRBJ1-3
CDR3: CASLEQLSGNTIYF
DNA: TGTGCCAGCTTGGAACAGCTCTCTGGAAACACCATATATTTT

D: TRBD2
V: TRBV14
size: -
J: TRBJ2-1
CDR3: CASSDTGTSGRGAFF
DNA: TGTGCCAGCAGCGATACCGGGACTAGCGGGAGGGGGGCGTTCTTC

D: -
V: TRBV7-3
size: -
J: TRBJ1-1
CDR3: CASSRIYNTEAFF
DNA: TGTGCCAGCAGCCGAATTTATAACACTGAAGCTTTCTTT

D: -
V: TRBV23-1
size: -
J: TRBJ2-2
CDR3: CASSQGPTGELFF
DNA: TGCGCCAGCAGTCAGGGACCTACCGGGGAGCTGTTTTTT

D: -
V: TRBV5-1
size: -
J: TRBJ2-3
CDR3: CASSLQMTDTQYF
DNA: TGCGCCAGCAGCTTGCAGATGACAGATACGCAGTATTTT

D: -
V: TRBV29-1
size: -
J: TRBJ2-1
CDR3: CSVALTGGSYNEQFF
DNA: TGCAGCGTTGCTTTGACAGGTGGCTCCTACAATGAGCAGTTCTTC

D: TRBD1
V: TRBV5-1
size: once
J: TRBJ1-1
CDR3: CASSSGRGTGGLNTEAFF
DNA: TGCGCCAGCAGTTCGGGACGAGGGACAGGGGGCCTGAACACTGAAGCTTTCTTT

D: -
V: TRBV15
size: once
J: TRBJ1-2
CDR3: CATSRGAGDGYTF
DNA: TGTGCCACCAGCAGAGGGGCCGGAGACGGCTACACCTTC

D: TRBD1
V: TRBV6-5
size: -
J: TRBJ2-3
CDR3: CASRDRGTADTQYF
DNA: TGTGCCAGCAGGGACAGGGGAACGGCAGATACGCAGTATTTT

D: TRBD1
V: TRBV3-1/TRBV3-2
size: -
J: TRBJ2-5
CDR3: CASSRGTVQETQYF
DNA: TGTGCCAGCAGCCGAGGGACAGTCCAAGAGACCCAGTACTTC

D: TRBD1
V: TRBV4-1
size: few
J: TRBJ1-1
CDR3: CASSPGQGRMNTEAFF
DNA: TGCGCCAGCAGCCCCGGACAGGGGAGAATGAACACTGAAGCTTTCTTT

D: -
V: TRBV6-5
size: -
J: TRBJ2-5
CDR3: CASSYRRWGAGETQYF
DNA: TGTGCCAGCAGTTACCGACGATGGGGGGCAGGAGAGACCCAGTACTTC

D: -
V: TRBV2
size: -
J: TRBJ1-2
CDR3: CASSVWQGNYGYTF
DNA: TGTGCCAGCAGTGTCTGGCAGGGGAACTATGGCTACACCTTC